These T cell receptor beta chains were read from a single sample in a study of tissue T cells after allogeneic stem cell transplantation. Assay used: immunoSEQ multiplex PCR; TCRdb lists only in-frame clones, some missing. The repertoire holds about 9,400 clones, with approximately 65% as singletons. The sequencing here drew on tissue from the stomach, taken at autopsy. These receptors were obtained from a male donor at least 60 years old with lung cancer. Each CDR3 is given with its conserved first and last residue. The order of the fields is V gene, CDR3 length, D gene, J gene, clone size, CDR3 DNA, CDR3 protein. D genes are given only for firm matches. Expanded clones get a size class; other rows say once, few or many, or leave the size out.

V gene: TRBV23-1
CDR3 length: 12
D gene: NA
J gene: TRBJ2-2
clone size: NA
CDR3 DNA: TGCGCCACCCCTCGAAACACCGGGGAGCTGTTTTTT
CDR3 protein: CATPRNTGELFF

V gene: TRBV6-5
CDR3 length: 14
D gene: NA
J gene: TRBJ1-2
clone size: NA
CDR3 DNA: TGTGCCAGCAGTTACTCGGGGCCAGGGGTGGGCTACACCTTC
CDR3 protein: CASSYSGPGVGYTF

V gene: TRBV6-6
CDR3 length: 16
D gene: NA
J gene: TRBJ2-3
clone size: NA
CDR3 DNA: TGTGCCAGCACCAAGGGAGACTTTACTAGCACAGATACGCAGTATTTT
CDR3 protein: CASTKGDFTSTDTQYF

V gene: TRBV28
CDR3 length: 15
D gene: TRBD1
J gene: TRBJ2-7
clone size: NA
CDR3 DNA: TGTGCCAGCAGTTTATCGGACAGGGCGATCCACGAGCAGTACTTC
CDR3 protein: CASSLSDRAIHEQYF

V gene: TRBV3-1/TRBV3-2
CDR3 length: 20
D gene: NA
J gene: TRBJ2-5
clone size: NA
CDR3 DNA: TGTGCCAGCAGCCAAGACGCGCTTCGGGCTCTATATTGGTACCAAGAGACCCAGTACTTC
CDR3 protein: CASSQDALRALYWYQETQYF

V gene: TRBV11-2
CDR3 length: 15
D gene: TRBD2
J gene: TRBJ2-5
clone size: once
CDR3 DNA: TGTGCCAGCAGCATCGAGCGGGGGTCAGGGGAGACCCAGTACTTC
CDR3 protein: CASSIERGSGETQYF

V gene: TRBV7-2
CDR3 length: 14
D gene: NA
J gene: TRBJ2-1
clone size: NA
CDR3 DNA: TGTGCCAGCAGCCGGCGGGGCGTCGACAATGAGCAGTTCTTC
CDR3 protein: CASSRRGVDNEQFF

V gene: TRBV5-1
CDR3 length: 13
D gene: TRBD1
J gene: TRBJ2-1
clone size: NA
CDR3 DNA: TGCGCCAGCAGCCCCGGACAGGGGTATGAGCAGTTCTTC
CDR3 protein: CASSPGQGYEQFF

V gene: TRBV3-1/TRBV3-2
CDR3 length: 16
D gene: TRBD2
J gene: TRBJ2-1
clone size: NA
CDR3 DNA: TGTGCCAGCAGCCAAGACGCGGGACTAGCGGGAGGGAAGCAGTTCTTC
CDR3 protein: CASSQDAGLAGGKQFF

V gene: TRBV2
CDR3 length: 16
D gene: NA
J gene: TRBJ1-4
clone size: NA
CDR3 DNA: TGTGCCAGCAGTGGGGTCGCAGGACCCCCGGCGGAAAAACTGTTTTTT
CDR3 protein: CASSGVAGPPAEKLFF

V gene: TRBV7-2
CDR3 length: 13
D gene: TRBD1
J gene: TRBJ1-2
clone size: medium-sized
CDR3 DNA: TGTGCCAGCAGCCGAGGACAGGGTTATGGCTACACCTTC
CDR3 protein: CASSRGQGYGYTF

V gene: TRBV7-9
CDR3 length: 13
D gene: NA
J gene: TRBJ2-2
clone size: NA
CDR3 DNA: TGTGCCAGCAGCTCGGTTAACACCGGGGAGCTGTTTTTT
CDR3 protein: CASSSVNTGELFF

V gene: TRBV2
CDR3 length: 15
D gene: TRBD1
J gene: TRBJ1-2
clone size: medium-sized
CDR3 DNA: TGTGCCAGCAGACGCGGACAGGGGACAGGCTATGGCTACACCTTC
CDR3 protein: CASRRGQGTGYGYTF

V gene: TRBV29-1
CDR3 length: 12
D gene: NA
J gene: TRBJ2-5
clone size: NA
CDR3 DNA: TGCAGCATGGGCAGGGGTGGGGAGACCCAGTACTTC
CDR3 protein: CSMGRGGETQYF

V gene: TRBV27
CDR3 length: 16
D gene: NA
J gene: TRBJ2-7
clone size: NA
CDR3 DNA: TGTGCCAGCAGTTTATTTAGCGCGGGGAGCTCCTACGAGCAGTACTTC
CDR3 protein: CASSLFSAGSSYEQYF